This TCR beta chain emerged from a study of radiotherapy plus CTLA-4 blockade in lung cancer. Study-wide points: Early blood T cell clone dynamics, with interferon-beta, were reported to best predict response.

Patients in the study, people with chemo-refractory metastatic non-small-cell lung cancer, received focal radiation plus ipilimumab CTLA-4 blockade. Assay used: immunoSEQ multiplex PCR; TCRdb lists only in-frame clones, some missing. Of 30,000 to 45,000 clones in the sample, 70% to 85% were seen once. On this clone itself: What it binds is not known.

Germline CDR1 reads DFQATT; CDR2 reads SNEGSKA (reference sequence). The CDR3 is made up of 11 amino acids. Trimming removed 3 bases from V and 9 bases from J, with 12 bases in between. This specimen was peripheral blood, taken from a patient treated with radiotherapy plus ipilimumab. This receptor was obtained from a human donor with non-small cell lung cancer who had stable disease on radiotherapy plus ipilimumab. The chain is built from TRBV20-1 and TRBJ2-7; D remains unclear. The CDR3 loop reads CSARGRLGQYF. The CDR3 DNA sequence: TGCAGTGCTAGGGGCCGCCTAGGGCAGTACTTC.